This is a list of T cell receptor beta chains from one sample in a study of a mutant IDH1 vaccine in newly diagnosed glioma. Method: immunoSEQ multiplex PCR; TCRdb's copy keeps in-frame clones and lacks some. The data hold roughly 15,000 clones, with over 75% observed a single time. The source was PBMCs, collected from a glioma patient treated with radiotherapy, temozolomide or both. These receptor sequences come from a woman in her 40s with glioma. Some clones in this sample may be carry-over from other donors' samples. Each CDR3 is given with its conserved first and last residue. Each record gives: V gene, J gene, clone size, CDR3 protein. For some rows the clone size is stated as once, few or many, or as a class when expanded; others skip it.

V: TRBV11-1
J: TRBJ2-7
size: .
CDR3: CASSVVGRNPYEQYF

V: TRBV19
J: TRBJ1-6
size: .
CDR3: CASSLMAPPSNSPLHF

V: TRBV4-2
J: TRBJ1-3
size: few
CDR3: CASSQRKGDGNTIYF

V: TRBV5-1
J: TRBJ1-2
size: .
CDR3: CASSLEGAYGYTF

V: TRBV5-1
J: TRBJ1-1
size: .
CDR3: CASSLGTRRGMNTEAFF

V: TRBV7-2
J: TRBJ2-7
size: .
CDR3: CASSSLDPPYEQYF

V: TRBV5-1
J: TRBJ2-3
size: .
CDR3: CASSLMGRSTDTQYF

V: TRBV11-3
J: TRBJ1-1
size: .
CDR3: CASSLDDWTGGFGTFF

V: TRBV18
J: TRBJ1-1
size: .
CDR3: CASSPSSGYPEAFF

V: TRBV27
J: TRBJ2-7
size: .
CDR3: CASRTEDRGTYEQYF

V: TRBV14
J: TRBJ2-4
size: .
CDR3: CASSPGRGHIQYF

V: TRBV12-5
J: TRBJ1-3
size: .
CDR3: CASGLSNSGNTIYF

V: TRBV13
J: TRBJ1-1
size: .
CDR3: CASSLEGEKNTEAFF

V: TRBV7-9
J: TRBJ2-2
size: once
CDR3: CASSVTANTGELFF

V: TRBV2
J: TRBJ1-2
size: few
CDR3: CASSEALLKENYGYTF

V: TRBV2
J: TRBJ1-5
size: .
CDR3: CASSLRETNQPQHF

V: TRBV28
J: TRBJ1-1
size: .
CDR3: CASSLPKAKNTEAFF

V: TRBV10-1
J: TRBJ2-3
size: few
CDR3: CASRVPLATHTDTQYF

V: TRBV27
J: TRBJ1-3
size: .
CDR3: CASSTGHRNTIYF

V: TRBV2
J: TRBJ1-3
size: .
CDR3: CASREAAGSSGNTIYF

V: TRBV27
J: TRBJ1-1
size: .
CDR3: CASSPRGSMNTEAFF

V: TRBV27
J: TRBJ1-1
size: once
CDR3: CASSLSGQGPNTEAFF

V: TRBV29-1
J: TRBJ1-5
size: .
CDR3: CSVEGVQGLEPQHF

V: TRBV6-5
J: .
size: .
CDR3: CASSYSGTSVDEQYF

V: TRBV2
J: TRBJ2-1
size: .
CDR3: CASSRLAEVNNEQFF

V: TRBV19
J: TRBJ2-1
size: .
CDR3: CASSMKAGVGRNEQFF

V: TRBV29-1
J: TRBJ1-5
size: .
CDR3: CSVVSGNQPQHF

V: TRBV7-6
J: TRBJ1-2
size: .
CDR3: CASSLGTGNYGYTF

V: TRBV19
J: TRBJ2-1
size: .
CDR3: CASSIIGRGGNEQFF

V: TRBV27
J: TRBJ1-1
size: .
CDR3: CASSPGLSTEAFF

V: TRBV29-1
J: TRBJ2-1
size: .
CDR3: CTGGKTGGTYNEQFF

V: TRBV7-9
J: TRBJ1-2
size: .
CDR3: CASSSPGQVYGYTF

V: TRBV27
J: TRBJ1-4
size: .
CDR3: CASMTLGEKLFF

V: TRBV9
J: TRBJ1-4
size: .
CDR3: CASSPPGLNEKLFF

V: TRBV5-1
J: TRBJ2-7
size: once
CDR3: CASSVRTSGSYEQYF

V: TRBV19
J: TRBJ2-1
size: .
CDR3: CASRQALVTYNEQFF

V: TRBV2
J: TRBJ1-1
size: .
CDR3: CASRPGTGDFTEAFF

V: TRBV7-2
J: TRBJ1-1
size: .
CDR3: CASSFALQNTEAFF

V: TRBV15
J: TRBJ1-2
size: few
CDR3: CATSRDRVNYGYTF

V: TRBV15
J: TRBJ1-4
size: .
CDR3: CATSRGPGTANEKLFF

V: TRBV1
J: TRBJ2-4
size: once
CDR3: CTSSQVKNGDLAKNIQYF

V: TRBV27
J: TRBJ1-1
size: .
CDR3: CASSLSPPTEAFF

V: TRBV5-6
J: TRBJ1-6
size: few
CDR3: CASSLRGFNSPLHF

V: TRBV10-2
J: TRBJ1-1
size: .
CDR3: CASSEEGPEAFF

V: TRBV4-2
J: TRBJ2-3
size: .
CDR3: CASSPSIGGARDTQYF

V: TRBV4-2
J: TRBJ2-5
size: .
CDR3: CASSYSGGEQETQYF

V: TRBV30
J: TRBJ1-2
size: .
CDR3: CAWTRAYNYGYTF

V: TRBV6-1
J: TRBJ1-5
size: .
CDR3: CATQGASNQPQHF

V: TRBV10-3
J: TRBJ2-1
size: .
CDR3: CAISESGPGDYEQFF

V: TRBV27
J: TRBJ1-5
size: .
CDR3: CASSSGRVDQPQHF

V: TRBV2
J: TRBJ1-2
size: .
CDR3: CASSEKGFIGYGYTF

V: TRBV6-5
J: TRBJ2-3
size: .
CDR3: CASTRSGITDTQYF

V: TRBV12-5
J: TRBJ2-1
size: .
CDR3: CASGLGSAGGPGSQFF